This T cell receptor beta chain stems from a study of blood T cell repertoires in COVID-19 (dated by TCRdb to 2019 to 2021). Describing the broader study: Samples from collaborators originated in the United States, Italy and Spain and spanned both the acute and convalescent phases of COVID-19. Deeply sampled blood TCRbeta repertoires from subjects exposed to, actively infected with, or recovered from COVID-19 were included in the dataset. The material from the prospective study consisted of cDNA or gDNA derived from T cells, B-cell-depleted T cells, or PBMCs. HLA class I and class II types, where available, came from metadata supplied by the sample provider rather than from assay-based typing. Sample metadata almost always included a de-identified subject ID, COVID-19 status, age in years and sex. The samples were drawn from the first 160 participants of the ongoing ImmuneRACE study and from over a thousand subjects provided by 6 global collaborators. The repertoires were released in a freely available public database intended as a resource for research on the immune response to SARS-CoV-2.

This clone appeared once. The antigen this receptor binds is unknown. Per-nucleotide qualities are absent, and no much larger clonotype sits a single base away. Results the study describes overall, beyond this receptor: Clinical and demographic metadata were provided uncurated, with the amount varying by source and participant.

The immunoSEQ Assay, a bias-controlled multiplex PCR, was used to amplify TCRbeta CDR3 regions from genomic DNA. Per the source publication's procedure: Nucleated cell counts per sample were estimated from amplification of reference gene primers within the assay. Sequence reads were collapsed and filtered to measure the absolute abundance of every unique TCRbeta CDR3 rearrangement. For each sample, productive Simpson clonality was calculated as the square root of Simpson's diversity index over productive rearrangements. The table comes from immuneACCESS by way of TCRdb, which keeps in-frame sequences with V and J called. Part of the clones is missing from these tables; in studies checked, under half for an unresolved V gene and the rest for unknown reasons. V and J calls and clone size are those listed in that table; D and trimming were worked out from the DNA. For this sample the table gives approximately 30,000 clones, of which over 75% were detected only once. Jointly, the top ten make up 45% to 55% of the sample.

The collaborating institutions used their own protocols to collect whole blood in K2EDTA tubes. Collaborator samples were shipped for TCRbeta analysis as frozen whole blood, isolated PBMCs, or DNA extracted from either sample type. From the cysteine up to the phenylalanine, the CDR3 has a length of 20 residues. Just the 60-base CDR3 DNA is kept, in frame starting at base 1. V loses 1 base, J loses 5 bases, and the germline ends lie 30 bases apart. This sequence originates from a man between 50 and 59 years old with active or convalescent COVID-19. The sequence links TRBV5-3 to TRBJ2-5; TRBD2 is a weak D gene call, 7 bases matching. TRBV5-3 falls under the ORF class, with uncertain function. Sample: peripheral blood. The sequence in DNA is TGTGCCAGAAGCTTGTTGTTACGGAAGGGGGGGGGCGCCCCTCAGGAGACCCAGTACTTC. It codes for CARSLLLRKGGGAPQETQYF.